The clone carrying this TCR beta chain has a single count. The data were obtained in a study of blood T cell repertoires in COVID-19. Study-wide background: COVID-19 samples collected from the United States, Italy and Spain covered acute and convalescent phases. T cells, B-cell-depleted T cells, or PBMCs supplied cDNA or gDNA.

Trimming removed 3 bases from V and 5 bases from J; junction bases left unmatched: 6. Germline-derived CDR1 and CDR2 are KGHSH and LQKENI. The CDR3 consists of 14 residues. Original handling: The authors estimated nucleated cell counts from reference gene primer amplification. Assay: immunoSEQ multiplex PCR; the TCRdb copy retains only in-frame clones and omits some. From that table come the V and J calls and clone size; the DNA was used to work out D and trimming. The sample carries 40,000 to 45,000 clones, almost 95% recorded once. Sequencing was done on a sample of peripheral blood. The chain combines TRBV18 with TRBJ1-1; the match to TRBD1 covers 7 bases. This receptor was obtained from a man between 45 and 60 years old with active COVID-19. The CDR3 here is CASSPAGGSTEAFF. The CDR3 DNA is TGTGCCAGCTCACCTGCAGGGGGATCTACTGAAGCTTTCTTT.